The 32 T cell receptor beta chains below were found in one sample sequenced in a study of blood T cell repertoires in COVID-19. Sequenced by immunoSEQ multiplex PCR; TCRdb stores in-frame clones only, minus some. The table records more than 250,000 clones, approximately 78% of them present only once. The sequenced sample consisted of PBMCs or T cells enriched from blood (not recorded which). These receptors were obtained from a man between 40 and 49 years old who had been exposed to COVID-19.

The chain employs TRBV10-1 and TRBJ2-7; a possible D gene is TRBD2 (5 bases). Germline-derived CDR1 and CDR2 are WNHNN and SYGVQD (reference sequence). Trimming took 4 bases from V and 7 from J, leaving 14 bases between them. The CDR3 length is 13 residues. CDR3 in DNA: TGCGCCAGCAGTGTTGGAGGCGTGGGAGAGCAGTACTTC. Translation gives CASSVGGVGEQYF.

The V and J genes are TRBV18 and TRBJ2-7; D is unclear. Trimming pared 3 bases from V and 1 base from J, leaving 7 bases between. This CDR3 is 13 amino acids long. Germline assignment: CDR1 KGHSH and CDR2 LQKENI. CDR3 sequence (DNA): TGTGCCAGCTCACCCCGTACATCCTACGAGCAGTACTTC. It specifies CASSPRTSYEQYF.

The rearrangement links TRBV2 to TRBJ2-5; the D gene is possibly TRBD2 (6 bases). Germline-derived CDR1 and CDR2 are SNHLY and FYNNEI. Deletions cut 1 base from V and 14 bases from J, with 14 bases between. There are 12 residues in the CDR3. CDR3 in amino acids: CASSEELARGYF. CDR3 nucleotides: TGTGCCAGCAGTGAAGAACTAGCCCGGGGCTACTTC.

The CDR3 nucleotides are TGTGCCTGGAGTGCGCAGGAAAATCAGCCCCAGCATTTT. The encoded protein is CAWSAQENQPQHF. This chain joins TRBV30 and TRBJ1-5; D not certain. V was shortened by 1 base and J by 4 bases, with 8 bases between the two germline ends. The germline CDR1 and CDR2 sequences are GTSNPN and SVGIG (reference sequence). The CDR3 runs 13 residues.

DNA for the CDR3: TGCGCCAGCAGCCAAGAATCCAGCGGCAGTACCCTCTCCTACGAGCAGTACTTC. This sequence encodes CASSQESSGSTLSYEQYF. This chain uses TRBV4-1 with TRBJ2-7, with D possibly matching TRBD2 (5 bases). Per germline, CDR1 MGHRA and CDR2 YSYEKL. The CDR3 covers 18 residues. V gave up 0 bases and J gave up 0 bases, with 18 bases separating them.

The chain couples TRBV15 to TRBJ1-1, with TRBD1 identical over 7 bases. V lost 4 bases to trimming and J lost 11 bases; unmatched junction nucleotides: 7. Germline V gene lookup returns CDR1 LNHNV and CDR2 YYDKDF (reference sequence). The length of the CDR3 is 12 residues. DNA for the CDR3: TGTGCCACCAGCAAAGACAGGGTTTTGGCTTTCTTT. This encodes CATSKDRVLAFF.

The chain carries TRBV11-3 and TRBJ2-1, with 9 bases aligning to TRBD2. Trimming at V came to 4 bases and at J to 4 bases, leaving 17 bases not matched to a gene. CDR3 size: 19 residues. The germline gives CDR1 SGHNT, CDR2 YENEEA. For the CDR3, the DNA is TGTGCCAGCAGCTCCGGCGGGGGAGCTAGCGGGACGACGTACAATGAGCAGTTCTTC. As protein: CASSSGGGASGTTYNEQFF.

This clone was recorded a few times. The rearrangement uses TRBV5-1 and TRBJ2-2; tentatively, D is TRBD2 (7 bases). This CDR3 contains 17 residues. Between the trimmed V and J ends, which lost 2 bases and 6 bases, there was a span of 20 bases. Per the germline V gene, CDR1 is SGHRS and CDR2 is YFSETQ. The CDR3: CASSFYELAEGAGELFF. In DNA, the CDR3 is TGCGCCAGCAGCTTTTATGAGCTAGCGGAGGGGGCCGGGGAGCTGTTTTTT.

This clone was seen once. V and J are TRBV9 and TRBJ1-1, with D tentatively TRBD1 (5 bases). Per the germline V gene, CDR1 is SGDLS and CDR2 is YYNGEE. The CDR3 extends over 14 amino acids. Trimming cost V 4 bases and J 2 bases, with 12 bases left between them. CDR3 loop: CASSRQIINTEAFF. DNA of the CDR3: TGTGCCAGCAGCCGACAGATCATCAACACTGAAGCTTTCTTT.

This chain uses TRBV18 with TRBJ1-6, with 8 nucleotides matching TRBD1. This CDR3 has 15 amino acids. Germline CDR1 is KGHSH and CDR2 is LQKENI. The V segment lost 3 bases and the J segment 7 bases; nucleotides outside the gene matches: 5. The CDR3 sequence is CASSPTTGVNSPLHF. CDR3 nucleotides: TGTGCCAGCTCACCGACGACAGGGGTCAATTCACCCCTCCACTTT.

Here the CDR3 DNA reads TGTGCCACACGGCCAATAGCGGGCGCGACCTACGAGCAGTACTTC. Amino acid sequence: CATRPIAGATYEQYF. This chain links TRBV10-3 with TRBJ2-7, with 7 bases identical to TRBD2. Germline V CDR1 and CDR2: ENHRY, SYGVKD. There are 15 residues in the CDR3. Trimming took 10 bases from V and 2 from J; bases not matched to a gene: 14.

The chain couples TRBV15 to TRBJ1-1; no clear D gene. CDR1 LNHNV and CDR2 YYDKDF come from the germline V gene (reference sequence). V was shortened by 5 bases and J by 3 bases, with 7 bases between the two germline ends. This CDR3 comprises 12 residues. The chain's CDR3 is CATSGYYTEAFF. In DNA form, the CDR3 reads TGTGCCACCAGCGGTTACTACACTGAAGCTTTCTTT. Variable domain in full (rest from reference TRBV15 and TRBJ1-1): DAMVIQNPRYQVTQFGKPVTLSCSQTLNHNVMYWYQQKSSQAPKLLFHYYDKDFNNEADTPDNFQSRRPNTSFCFLDIRSPGLGDTAMYLCATSGYYTEAFFGQGTRLTVV.

This rearrangement joins TRBV2 to TRBJ2-5; D not certain. CDR1 is SNHLY and CDR2 is FYNNEI in the germline V gene. Trimming cost V 11 bases and J 2 bases, with 12 bases left between them. The CDR3 is made up of 12 amino acids. CDR3 coding DNA: TGTGCCTCACGGTTCGGGCAAGAGACCCAGTACTTC. Protein sequence: CASRFGQETQYF.

The rearrangement uses TRBV13 and TRBJ1-6, with D possibly matching TRBD1 (5 bases). Trimming pared 0 bases from V and 8 bases from J, leaving 14 bases between. The germline CDR1 and CDR2 sequences are PRHDT and FYEKMQ (reference sequence). This CDR3 has 16 residues. CDR3 coding DNA: TGTGCCAGCAGCTTAGGTGGGGGAGGAAGGGATTCACCCCTCCACTTT. It translates to CASSLGGGGRDSPLHF.

The gene calls are TRBV2 and TRBJ1-6; D is unresolved. The CDR3 contains 14 residues. Germline values: CDR1 SNHLY, CDR2 FYNNEI. The V end lost 7 bases, the J end lost 10 bases, and 17 bases lay between the germline ends. DNA for the CDR3: TGTGCCAGCATCAAACCGCCGCGGGAATCACCCCTCCACTTT. It codes for CASIKPPRESPLHF.

The J gene is TRBJ2-2, the V gene TRBV18; TRBD2 matches 8 bases. Trimming cost V 3 bases and J 6 bases; bases outside gene matches: 12. CDR1 is KGHSH and CDR2 is LQKENI in the germline V gene. The CDR3 covers 17 residues. The CDR3 sequence is CASSPFGEAGVAGELFF. The CDR3 bases are TGTGCCAGCTCACCTTTTGGGGAAGCGGGAGTGGCCGGGGAGCTGTTTTTT.

The rearrangement joins TRBV27 to TRBJ2-2; D unclear. Germline V gene sequence: CDR1 MNHEY, CDR2 SMNVEV (reference sequence). The CDR3 contains 15 residues. Trimming took 2 bases from V and 4 from J, leaving 11 bases between them. The CDR3 bases are TGTGCCAGCAGTTTACGGTCAGGAACCACCGGGGAGCTGTTTTTT. Amino acids: CASSLRSGTTGELFF.

The chain employs TRBV5-1 and TRBJ2-6, with 11 bases matching TRBD1. CDR3 length equals 18 residues. The germline V gene has CDR1 SGHRS and CDR2 YFSETQ. V trimming: 4 bases; J trimming: 3 bases; junction bases outside the gene matches: 9. The CDR3 DNA sequence: TGCGCCAGCAGCATGGAAGGACAGGGGGCGGGTGGGGCCAACGTCCTGACTTTC. Translation gives CASSMEGQGAGGANVLTF.

This chain uses TRBV13 with TRBJ2-1; maybe TRBD2 (6 bases). Germline lookup yields CDR1 PRHDT and CDR2 FYEKMQ (reference sequence). Trimming removed 1 base from V and 6 bases from J, with 16 bases in between. The CDR3 contains 16 residues. The CDR3 loop reads CASSLAAGTPGNEQFF. CDR3 DNA: TGTGCCAGCAGCTTAGCGGCCGGGACTCCGGGCAATGAGCAGTTCTTC.

A few counts support this clone. V and J are TRBV5-1 and TRBJ2-5; possible D gene TRBD1, 5 bases. V gave up 0 bases and J gave up 7 bases, with 10 bases separating them. The CDR3 runs to 13 residues. Germline CDR1 and CDR2: SGHRS and YFSETQ. The CDR3 loop is CASSLAGYGTQYF. CDR3 nucleotides: TGCGCCAGCAGCTTGGCAGGGTATGGGACCCAGTACTTC.

This chain links TRBV27 with TRBJ2-4; D possibly corresponds to TRBD1 (7 bases). Germline V lookup: CDR1 MNHEY, CDR2 SMNVEV (reference sequence). The ends were cut back, 3 bases at V and 9 bases at J, with 15 bases in the middle. The CDR3 covers 14 residues. The CDR3 DNA reads TGTGCCAGCAGTTTGAGGAGGGACAGCACCATTCAGTACTTC. This translates into CASSLRRDSTIQYF.

A word on this clone: Other DNA sequences within the sample encode an identical CDR3. This sequence joins TRBV3-1 (or the pseudogene TRBV3-2) and TRBJ1-6; D is undetermined. Germline loops: CDR1 LGHDT, CDR2 YNNKEL (reference sequence). There are 13 residues in the CDR3. V was shortened by 1 base and J by 7 bases, with 5 bases between the two germline ends. CDR3 nucleotide sequence: TGTGCCAGCAGCCAAGGAGCCAATTCACCCCTCCACTTT. Residues: CASSQGANSPLHF.

This chain links TRBV19 with TRBJ2-3, with 10 bases identical to TRBD2. In germline, CDR1 is LNHDA, CDR2 SQIVND (reference sequence). This CDR3 contains 16 residues. The J segment lost 1 base and the V segment lost 6 bases, leaving 7 bases of the junction unmatched. CDR3: CASSAPGTSGTDTQYF. CDR3 DNA sequence: TGTGCCAGTAGCGCTCCCGGGACTAGCGGCACAGATACGCAGTATTTT.

The chain links TRBV13 to TRBJ2-5; 10 bases match TRBD2. The V gene end was trimmed by 7 bases and the J gene end by 5 bases; junction bases not matched to a gene: 19. Germline CDR1 PRHDT, CDR2 FYEKMQ (reference sequence). This CDR3 contains 18 residues. CDR3 sequence: CASKTSGTTSGITETQYF. In DNA, the CDR3 is TGTGCCAGCAAAACGTCAGGGACTACTAGCGGGATCACTGAGACCCAGTACTTC. The variable domain in full, completed from reference TRBV13 and TRBJ2-5, reads AAGVIQSPRHLIKEKRETATLKCYPIPRHDTVYWYQQGPGQDPQFLISFYEKMQSDKGSIPDRFSAQQFSDYHSELNMSSLELGDSALYFCASKTSGTTSGITETQYFGPGTRLLVL.

The table lists this clone with a count of one. V gene TRBV3-1 (or the pseudogene TRBV3-2) combines with J gene TRBJ1-1, with D hard to call. Germline values: CDR1 LGHDT, CDR2 YNNKEL (reference sequence). The CDR3 has 14 amino acids. V dropped 1 base and J dropped 11 bases, with 17 bases sitting between them. CDR3 sequence reads: CASSQGSTPSLAFF. The CDR3 nucleotides are TGTGCCAGCAGCCAAGGGTCGACTCCAAGTTTGGCTTTCTTT.

The V gene is TRBV24-1, the J gene TRBJ2-1; perhaps TRBD1 as D (5 bases). V was pared by 9 bases and J by 4 bases, with 6 bases between. CDR1 and CDR2 (germline): KGHDR, SFDVKD. The CDR3 contains 11 residues. Written as DNA, the CDR3 is TGTGCCACCGGGGCATACAATGAGCAGTTCTTC. It is translated as CATGAYNEQFF.

This clone has only one observation. The chain carries TRBV6-6 and TRBJ2-7, with D possibly matching TRBD2 (5 bases). Trimming stripped 5 bases from V and 3 bases from J, with 8 bases between. The germline V gene encodes CDR1 MNHNY and CDR2 SVGAGI (reference sequence). The CDR3 consists of 12 residues. The CDR3 sequence: CASSLDYYEQYF. The DNA of the CDR3 is TGTGCCAGCAGTCTAGACTACTACGAGCAGTACTTC.

This clone showed up just a few times. The chain joins TRBV30 to TRBJ1-2, with D perhaps TRBD1 (6 bases). The CDR3 runs to 11 residues. The germline CDR1 and CDR2 sequences are GTSNPN and SVGIG (reference sequence). V was shortened by 0 bases and J by 7 bases, with 6 bases between the two germline ends. CDR3 sequence: CAWSVQGGYTF. The DNA of the CDR3 is TGTGCCTGGAGTGTACAGGGTGGCTACACCTTC.

This chain links TRBV11-3 with TRBJ2-5; D unresolved. Germline assignment: CDR1 SGHNT and CDR2 YENEEA. The CDR3 is made up of 13 amino acids. Trimming stripped 0 bases from V and 2 bases from J, with 4 bases between. The CDR3 reads CASSLDRQETQYF. The CDR3 DNA is TGTGCCAGCAGCTTAGACAGACAAGAGACCCAGTACTTC.

CDR3 amino acids: CASSYDVLAGVAGELFF. In DNA, the CDR3 is TGTGCCAGCAGTTATGATGTACTAGCGGGAGTCGCGGGGGAGCTGTTTTTT. The chain couples TRBV7-3 to TRBJ2-2; 11 bases line up with TRBD2. CDR3 length: 17 residues. Germline CDR1 is SGHTA and CDR2 is FQGTGA. Trimming cost V 6 bases and J 8 bases; bases outside gene matches: 14.

V and J are TRBV10-3 and TRBJ2-1; 11 positions agree with TRBD2. The germline gives CDR1 ENHRY, CDR2 SYGVKD. The CDR3 is 18 amino acids. With 3 bases clipped from V and 2 bases from J, the junction kept 9 bases outside the gene matches. The CDR3 coding sequence is TGTGCCATCAGTGACGATAGCGGGAGGGCCCCAACCTACAATGAGCAGTTCTTC. This sequence encodes CAISDDSGRAPTYNEQFF.

The genes are TRBV30 and TRBJ1-2; tentative D call: TRBD1 (5 bases). The V and J ends lost 2 bases and 4 bases respectively, with 23 bases between them. Germline V CDR1 and CDR2: GTSNPN, SVGIG (reference sequence). This CDR3 is built from 17 residues. DNA of the CDR3: TGTGCCTGGAGTACCTCGACCAGGGATAAAAGAGGCTATGGCTACACCTTC. This translates into CAWSTSTRDKRGYGYTF.